This T cell receptor beta chain was documented in a study of blood T cell repertoires in COVID-19. CDR1 is MDHEN, CDR2 SYDVKM, per germline. The CDR3 loop spans 14 amino acids. Germline trimming cut 3 bases from V and 7 bases from J; bases unmatched to any gene: 3. The protocol was immunoSEQ multiplex PCR, while the TCRdb copy is restricted to in-frame clones and leaves out a portion. This table holds 300,000 or so clones, around 90% found once. This sequence originates from a man in his sixties or seventies with acute or convalescent COVID-19. The specimen sequenced was peripheral blood. The chain couples TRBV28 to TRBJ2-4, with 10 bases that match TRBD1. The CDR3 DNA follows: TGTGCCAGCAGTTTGGGACAGGGGAGGAACATTCAGTACTTC. Its translation is CASSLGQGRNIQYF. Together with reference TRBV28 and TRBJ2-4, the CDR3 gives the full variable domain: DVKVTQSSRYLVKRTGEKVFLECVQDMDHENMFWYRQDPGLGLRLIYFSYDVKMKEKGDIPEGYSVSREKKERFSLILESASTNQTSMYLCASSLGQGRNIQYFGAGTRLSVL.